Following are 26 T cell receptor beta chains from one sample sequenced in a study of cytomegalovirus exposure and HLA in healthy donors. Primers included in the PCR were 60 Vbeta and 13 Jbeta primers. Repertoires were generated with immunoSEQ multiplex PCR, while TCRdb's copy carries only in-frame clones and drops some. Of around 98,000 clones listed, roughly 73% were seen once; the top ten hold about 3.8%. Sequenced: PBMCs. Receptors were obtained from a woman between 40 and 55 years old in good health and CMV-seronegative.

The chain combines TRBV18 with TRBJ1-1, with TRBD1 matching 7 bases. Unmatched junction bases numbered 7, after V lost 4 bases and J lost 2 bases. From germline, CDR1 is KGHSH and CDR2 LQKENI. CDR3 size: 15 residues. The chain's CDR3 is CASSLGTAYNTEAFF. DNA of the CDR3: TGTGCCAGCTCACTGGGGACAGCCTATAACACTGAAGCTTTCTTT.

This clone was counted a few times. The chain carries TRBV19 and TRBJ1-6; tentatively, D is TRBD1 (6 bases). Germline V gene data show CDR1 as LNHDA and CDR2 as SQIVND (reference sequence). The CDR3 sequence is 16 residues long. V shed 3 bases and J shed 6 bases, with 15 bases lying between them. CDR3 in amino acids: CASSMGAVGINSPLHF. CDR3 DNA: TGTGCCAGTAGTATGGGGGCAGTGGGTATTAATTCACCCCTCCACTTT.

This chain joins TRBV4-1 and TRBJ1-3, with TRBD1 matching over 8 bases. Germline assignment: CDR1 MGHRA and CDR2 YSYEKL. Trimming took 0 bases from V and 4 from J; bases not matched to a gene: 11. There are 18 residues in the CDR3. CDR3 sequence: CASSQDPRTGRSGNTIYF. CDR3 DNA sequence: TGCGCCAGCAGCCAAGACCCCCGGACAGGGAGGTCCGGAAACACCATATATTTT.

As DNA, the CDR3 is TGTGCCAGCAGTCAGGGGGGACGCCAAGCTTTCTTT. Translated, it gives CASSQGGRQAFF. The V call is TRBV6-1, the J call TRBJ1-1; 7 positions agree with TRBD1. Germline lookup yields CDR1 MNHNS and CDR2 SASEGT. The CDR3 is 12 residues long. The ends lost 5 bases at V and 9 bases at J; junction bases unmatched: 6.

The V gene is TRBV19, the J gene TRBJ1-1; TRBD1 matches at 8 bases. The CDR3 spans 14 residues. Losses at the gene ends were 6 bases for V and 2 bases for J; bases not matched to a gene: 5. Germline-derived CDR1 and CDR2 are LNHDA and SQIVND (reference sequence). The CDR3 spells CASRDRGGNTEAFF. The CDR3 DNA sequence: TGTGCCAGTAGAGACAGGGGAGGCAACACTGAAGCTTTCTTT.

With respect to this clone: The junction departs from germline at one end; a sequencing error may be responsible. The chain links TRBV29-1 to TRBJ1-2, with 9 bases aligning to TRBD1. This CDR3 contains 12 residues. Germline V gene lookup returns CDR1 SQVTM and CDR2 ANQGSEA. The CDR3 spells CSAGGTGYGYPF. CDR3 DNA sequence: TGCAGCGCAGGAGGGACAGGGTATGGCTACCCCTTC.

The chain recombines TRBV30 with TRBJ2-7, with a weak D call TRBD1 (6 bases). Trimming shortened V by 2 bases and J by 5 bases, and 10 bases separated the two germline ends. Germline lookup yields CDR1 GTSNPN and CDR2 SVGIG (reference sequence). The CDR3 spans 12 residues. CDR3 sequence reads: CAWSPTGNEQYF. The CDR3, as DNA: TGTGCCTGGAGTCCGACAGGTAACGAGCAGTACTTC.

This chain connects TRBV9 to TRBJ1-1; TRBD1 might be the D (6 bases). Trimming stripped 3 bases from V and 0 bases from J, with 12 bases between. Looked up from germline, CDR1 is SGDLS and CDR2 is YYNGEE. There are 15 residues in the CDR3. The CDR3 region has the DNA TGTGCCAGCAGCGAGATGGACAGCTTGAACACTGAAGCTTTCTTT. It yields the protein CASSEMDSLNTEAFF.

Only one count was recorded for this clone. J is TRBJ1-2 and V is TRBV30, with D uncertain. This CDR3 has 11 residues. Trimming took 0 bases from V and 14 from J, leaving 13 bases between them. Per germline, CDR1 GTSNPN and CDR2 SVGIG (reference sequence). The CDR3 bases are TGTGCCTGGAGTGTCGAGTGGGTGGAGACCTTC. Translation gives CAWSVEWVETF.

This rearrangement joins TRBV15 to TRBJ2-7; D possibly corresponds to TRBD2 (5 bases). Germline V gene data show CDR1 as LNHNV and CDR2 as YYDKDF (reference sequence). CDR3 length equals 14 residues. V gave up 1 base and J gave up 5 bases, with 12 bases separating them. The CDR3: CATSRGERAHEQYF. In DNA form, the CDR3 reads TGTGCCACCAGCAGAGGCGAGAGGGCCCACGAGCAGTACTTC.

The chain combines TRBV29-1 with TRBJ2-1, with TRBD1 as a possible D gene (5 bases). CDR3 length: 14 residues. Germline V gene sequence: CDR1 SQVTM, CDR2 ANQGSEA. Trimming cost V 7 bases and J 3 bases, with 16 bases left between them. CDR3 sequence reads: CSAQGATIYNEQFF. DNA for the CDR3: TGCAGCGCCCAAGGGGCGACAATCTACAATGAGCAGTTCTTC.

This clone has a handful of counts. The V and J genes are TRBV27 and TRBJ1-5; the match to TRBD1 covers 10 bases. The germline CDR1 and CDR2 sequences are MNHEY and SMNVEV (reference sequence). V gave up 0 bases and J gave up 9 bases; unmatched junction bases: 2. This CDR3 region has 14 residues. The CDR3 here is CASSLSTGGPPQHF. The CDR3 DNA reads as TGTGCCAGCAGTTTATCGACAGGGGGCCCGCCCCAGCATTTT.

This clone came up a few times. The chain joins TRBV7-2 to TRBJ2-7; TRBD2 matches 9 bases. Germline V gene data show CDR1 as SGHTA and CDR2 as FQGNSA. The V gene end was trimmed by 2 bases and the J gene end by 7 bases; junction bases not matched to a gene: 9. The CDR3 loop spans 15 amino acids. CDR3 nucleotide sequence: TGTGCCAGCAGCTTAAAAGCGGGGGGCCTTTCTGAGCAGTACTTC. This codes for CASSLKAGGLSEQYF.

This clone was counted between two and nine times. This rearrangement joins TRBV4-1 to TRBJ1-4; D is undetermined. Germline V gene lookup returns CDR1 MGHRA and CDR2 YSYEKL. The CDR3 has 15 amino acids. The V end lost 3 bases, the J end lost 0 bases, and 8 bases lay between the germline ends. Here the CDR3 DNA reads TGCGCCAGCAGCCATCTAGCAGCAACTAATGAAAAACTGTTTTTT. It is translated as CASSHLAATNEKLFF.

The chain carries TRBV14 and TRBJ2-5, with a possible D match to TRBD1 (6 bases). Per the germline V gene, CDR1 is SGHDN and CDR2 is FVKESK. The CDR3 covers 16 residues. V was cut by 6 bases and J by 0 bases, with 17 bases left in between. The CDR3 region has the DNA TGTGCCAGCAGTCCACAGGGAACCTGGTACCAAGAGACCCAGTACTTC. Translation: CASSPQGTWYQETQYF.

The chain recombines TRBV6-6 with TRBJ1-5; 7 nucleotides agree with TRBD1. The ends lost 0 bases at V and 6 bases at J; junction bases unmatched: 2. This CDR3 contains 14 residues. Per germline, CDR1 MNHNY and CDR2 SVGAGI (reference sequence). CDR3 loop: CASSYSSGGQPQHF. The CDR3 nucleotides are TGTGCCAGCAGTTACTCTTCAGGGGGTCAGCCCCAGCATTTT.

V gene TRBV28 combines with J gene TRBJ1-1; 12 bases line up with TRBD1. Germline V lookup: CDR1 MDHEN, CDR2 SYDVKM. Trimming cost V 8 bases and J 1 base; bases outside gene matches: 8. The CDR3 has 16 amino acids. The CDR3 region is CASPRDRGQANTEAFF. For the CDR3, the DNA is TGTGCCAGCCCCCGGGACAGGGGGCAGGCGAACACTGAAGCTTTCTTT.

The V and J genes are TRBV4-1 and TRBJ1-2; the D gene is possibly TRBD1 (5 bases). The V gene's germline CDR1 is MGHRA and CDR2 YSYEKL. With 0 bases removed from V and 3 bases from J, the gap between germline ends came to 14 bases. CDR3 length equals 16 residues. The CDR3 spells CASSQEGLGGDYGYTF. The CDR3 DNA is TGCGCCAGCAGCCAAGAGGGGCTGGGGGGGGACTATGGCTACACCTTC.

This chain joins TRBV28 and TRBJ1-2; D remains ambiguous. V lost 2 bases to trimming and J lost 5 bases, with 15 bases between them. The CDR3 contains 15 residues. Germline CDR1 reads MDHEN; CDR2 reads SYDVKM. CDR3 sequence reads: CASSLIRARDYGYTF. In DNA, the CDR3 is TGTGCCAGCAGTTTAATACGGGCCCGGGATTATGGCTACACCTTC.

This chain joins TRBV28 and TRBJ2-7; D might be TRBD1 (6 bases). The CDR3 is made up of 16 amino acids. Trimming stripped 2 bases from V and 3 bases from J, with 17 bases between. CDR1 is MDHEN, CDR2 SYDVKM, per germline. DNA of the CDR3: TGTGCCAGCAGTTTAGGGGGAACAGGGAGCTTCTACGAGCAGTACTTC. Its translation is CASSLGGTGSFYEQYF.

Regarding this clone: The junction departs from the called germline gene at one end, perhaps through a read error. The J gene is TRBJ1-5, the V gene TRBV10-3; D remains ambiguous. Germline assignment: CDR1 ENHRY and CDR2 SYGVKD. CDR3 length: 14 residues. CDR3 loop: CAISESRGNQPQNF. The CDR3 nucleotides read TGTGCCATCAGTGAGTCTCGGGGAAATCAGCCCCAGAATTTT.

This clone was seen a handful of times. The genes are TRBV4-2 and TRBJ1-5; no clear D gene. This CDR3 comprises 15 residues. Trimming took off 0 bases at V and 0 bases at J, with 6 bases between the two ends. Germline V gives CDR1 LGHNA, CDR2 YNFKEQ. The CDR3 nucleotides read TGTGCCAGCAGCCAAGATTGGAGTAGCAATCAGCCCCAGCATTTT. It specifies CASSQDWSSNQPQHF.

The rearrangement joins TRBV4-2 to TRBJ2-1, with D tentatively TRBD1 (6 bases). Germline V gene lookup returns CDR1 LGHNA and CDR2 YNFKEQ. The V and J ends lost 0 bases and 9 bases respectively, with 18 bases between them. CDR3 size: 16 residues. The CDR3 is CASSQDLGNPRGEQFF. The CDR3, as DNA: TGTGCCAGCAGCCAAGATCTCGGGAATCCCAGGGGTGAGCAGTTCTTC.

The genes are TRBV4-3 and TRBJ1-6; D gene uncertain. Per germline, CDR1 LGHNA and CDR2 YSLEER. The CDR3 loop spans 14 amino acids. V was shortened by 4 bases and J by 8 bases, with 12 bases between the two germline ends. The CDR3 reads CASSLRHNDSPLHF. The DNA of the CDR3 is TGCGCCAGCAGCCTTCGACATAACGATTCACCCCTCCACTTT.

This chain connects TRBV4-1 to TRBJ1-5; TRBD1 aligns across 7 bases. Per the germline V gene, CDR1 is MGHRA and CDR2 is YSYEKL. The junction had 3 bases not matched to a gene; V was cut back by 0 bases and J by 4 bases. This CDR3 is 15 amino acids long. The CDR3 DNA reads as TGCGCCAGCAGCCAAGAGGGGACAGTAAATCAGCCCCAGCATTTT. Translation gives CASSQEGTVNQPQHF.

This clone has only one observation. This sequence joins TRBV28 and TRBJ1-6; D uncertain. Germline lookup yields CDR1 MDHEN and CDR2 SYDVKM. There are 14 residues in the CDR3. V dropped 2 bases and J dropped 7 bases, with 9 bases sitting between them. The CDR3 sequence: CASSLKAGNSPLHF. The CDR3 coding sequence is TGTGCCAGCAGTTTAAAGGCCGGGAATTCACCCCTCCACTTT.